The present T cell receptor beta chain was sequenced within a study of PD-1 blockade in classical Hodgkin lymphoma. Study outcomes and limitations: The diversity seen at baseline in complete responders resembled that of newly diagnosed patients. A significant rise in TCR diversity by C4D1 was seen for CD4+ but not CD8+ cells. Differences between repertoires have undefined causes, possibly disease activity or prior therapy.

V gave up 0 bases and J gave up 9 bases; unmatched junction bases: 4. The germline V gene encodes CDR1 SGHRS and CDR2 YFSETQ. The CDR3 has 14 amino acids. Documented time point: cycle 4 day 1 (C4D1), after 5 to 7 weeks of nivolumab. The patients all showed relapse after autologous stem cell transplantation, while their brentuximab vedotin exposure varied. On this clone: Its antigen is currently unknown.

Only in-frame clones appear in the TCRdb table, and some are missing; sequencing was by immunoSEQ multiplex PCR. The table shows 50,000 to 65,000 clones, with about 85% occurring only once. The sequence derives from a human donor with classical Hodgkin lymphoma. Sequenced material: peripheral blood mononuclear cells (PBMCs), taken before the fourth cycle of nivolumab. This chain uses TRBV5-1 with TRBJ2-1; TRBD2 agrees at 9 bases. The CDR3 DNA reads as TGCGCCAGCAGCTTGGGCGGGGGGGCTCTTGAGCAGTTCTTC. The encoded protein is CASSLGGGALEQFF.